This TCR beta chain comes out of a study of T cells in Graves' hyperthyroidism and ophthalmopathy. Enrolled ophthalmopathy patients presented with a Clinical Activity Score of at least 3, a NOSPECS grade of at least 4, and disease duration under 3 months. 10 ml of fresh peripheral blood supplied the PBMCs. This clonotype was seen a handful of times. No antigen is known for it. Being one base from a much bigger clone, this may be a read error. RNA transcripts served as the template for amplifying TCR beta CDR3 regions. A first-round RT-PCR of the TCR CDR3 used the HTBI primer set. Via MiXCR, TCRdb re-called the multiplex PCR reads, giving one row per CDR3 protein. The sample holds more than 350,000 distinct CDR3 sequences, approximately 16% seen once. Study observations and caveats: Most thyroid clonotypes that were expanded above 0.001 also turned up in blood. The model forecast ophthalmopathy, anticipating it by a median approximately 6 months before onset.

Trimming cost V 8 bases and J 5 bases, with 6 bases left between them. Germline lookup yields CDR1 MDHEN and CDR2 SYDVKM. This CDR3 contains 10 residues. The chain couples TRBV28 to TRBJ2-5; D perhaps matches TRBD2 (6 bases). Sequencing was carried out using blood. This receptor was identified in a woman between 55 and 75 years old with Graves' ophthalmopathy. CDR3 sequence: CASGGETQYF. The CDR3 DNA follows: TGTGCCAGCGGGGGGGAGACCCAGTACTTC.